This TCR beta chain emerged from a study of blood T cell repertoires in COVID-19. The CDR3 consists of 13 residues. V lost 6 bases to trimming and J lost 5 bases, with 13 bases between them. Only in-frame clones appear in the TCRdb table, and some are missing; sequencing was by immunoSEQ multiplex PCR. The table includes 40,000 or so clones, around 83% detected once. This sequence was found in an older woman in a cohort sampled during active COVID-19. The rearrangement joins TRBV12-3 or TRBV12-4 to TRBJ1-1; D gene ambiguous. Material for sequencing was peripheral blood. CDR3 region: CASSPQIETEAFF. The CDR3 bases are TGTGCCAGCAGCCCACAGATCGAGACTGAAGCTTTCTTT.